This section outlines one T cell receptor beta chain sequence together with its context. The library tagged each cDNA molecule with unique molecular identifiers. TCRdb passed the RACE reads through MiXCR, listing each CDR3 protein once. The table shows some 350,000 distinct CDR3 sequences, with 5.5% to 8% occurring only once. The data were taken from a study of human T cells and chemical hapten exposure. As for the study in general: Application of 0.01% DPC to the upper back was done by patch test, with a reading at 6 days.

The sample's time point: patch test 1, 2 weeks after DPC sensitization. Regarding treatment: therapeutic diphenylcyclopropenone sensitization with weekly scalp DPC. The CDR3 has 15 residues. The V and J ends lost 6 bases and 4 bases respectively, with 18 bases between them. CDR1 and CDR2 (germline): SEHNR, FQNEAQ (reference sequence). This TCR was sampled from a woman aged 18-30 years with alopecia areata. Some clones in this sample may be carry-over from other donors' samples. The sample in question was whole blood, obtained in connection with sensitization to the hapten diphenylcyclopropenone (DPC). The rearrangement uses TRBV7-9 and TRBJ1-1; no reliable D call. CDR3 amino acids: CASRRLTVRFTEAFF. CDR3 DNA: TGTGCCAGCAGGCGCCTAACGGTACGGTTCACTGAAGCTTTCTTT.